The T cell receptor (beta chain) under discussion was sequenced for a study of CXCR3-negative and CXCR3-positive naive CD8 T cells. In the case of this clonotype: Its target is unknown.

Germline CDR1 SGHTA, CDR2 FQGNSA. The CDR3 is made up of 18 amino acids. Study-level results: Researchers reported similar TRBV-TRBJ usage in naive CXCR3-negative and CXCR3-positive cells, though memory differed. When CXCR3-positive naive cells were set against CXCR3-negative naive cells, the former had more hydrophobic TRB CDR3s. Comparably high diversity marked both naive subsets, whereas memory CD8+ cells had much lower diversity.

Through 5' RACE with UMI labels, the TRB cDNA libraries were prepared. For each CDR3 protein, TCRdb gives one entry from its re-call of the 5' RACE reads, without DNA. The sample table sets out about 98,000 distinct CDR3 sequences. Source material: naive CXCR3+ CD8+ T cells from blood. Subset specified: CD45RO-CCR7+CD27+CD95- naive CD8+ T cells expressing CXCR3 (TNR3+). The rearrangement joins TRBV7-2 to TRBJ2-7; TCRdb reports TRBD1, a call that lacks DNA to check it against. This receptor was identified in a human donor in good health. Some clones in this sample may be carry-over from other donors' samples. The CDR3 protein is CASSLIGLGTDYFYEQYF. Full variable domain (missing parts from reference TRBV7-2 and TRBJ2-7): GAGVSQSPSNKVTEKGKDVELRCDPISGHTALYWYRQSLGQGLEFLIYFQGNSAPDKSGLPSDRFSAERTGGSVSTLTIQRTQQEDSAVYLCASSLIGLGTDYFYEQYFGPGTRLTVT.